The present T cell receptor (beta chain) was sequenced within a study of OX40 agonist ivuxolimab in advanced cancers. Study overall: Cancers in dose escalation were hepatocellular, melanoma, renal cell and head and neck.

Germline V CDR1 and CDR2: SSHAT, FNYEAQ (reference sequence). This CDR3 has 14 residues. V dropped 5 bases and J dropped 2 bases, with 11 bases sitting between them. The table came from immunoSEQ multiplex PCR; TCRdb's copy has only in-frame clones and leaves some out. The sample carries around 71,000 clones, roughly 86% recorded once. The chain has TRBV7-7 and TRBJ2-3; weak D call: TRBD1 (6 bases). The material sequenced was CD4+ or CD8+ T cells sorted from blood, taken in a trial of the OX40 agonist ivuxolimab. This TCR was sampled from an adult with an advanced solid tumor such as melanoma, head and neck, liver or kidney cancer. In DNA form, the CDR3 reads TGTGCCAGCAGCCTTCAGGGGACCACAGATACGCAGTATTTT. It translates to CASSLQGTTDTQYF.